A selection of T cell receptor beta chains follows, all from one sample in a study of regulatory T cells in long-lasting Graves disease. TCRdb re-derived calls from the multiplex PCR reads in MiXCR, one entry per CDR3 protein. The table includes more than 400,000 distinct CDR3 sequences, roughly 15% detected once. The data were also submitted as part of a second study, on T cells in Graves' hyperthyroidism and ophthalmopathy.

This sample comprised peripheral blood mononuclear cells (PBMCs), obtained at new diagnosis, from a patient treated with antithyroid drugs. These receptors all stem from a middle-aged man with Graves disease. The CDR3 runs from the conserved cysteine through the conserved F or W.

TRBJ2-6 TRBV19 CASSSEGLSSGANVLTF
TRBJ1-3 TRBV20-1 CSARPPRDGNTIYF
TRBJ2-3 TRBV6-5 CASSYSRRGRVDTQYF
TRBJ2-7 TRBV11-2 CASSLGRSEQYF
TRBJ2-3 TRBV9 CASSAFSSTDTQYF
TRBJ2-1 TRBV7-9 CASSLSAGPVAVEQFF
TRBJ2-1 TRBV28 CASSPGRGLYNEQFF
TRBJ2-3 TRBV7-9 CASSHSGLAGVTQYF
TRBJ1-5 TRBV9 CASSEIGDSTYSNQPQHF
TRBJ1-3 TRBV28 CASFILTGIGSGNTTYF
TRBJ1-1 TRBV30 CACLGGLTEAFF
TRBJ2-1 TRBV29-1 CSVPGKSYNEQFF
TRBJ2-1 TRBV28 CARRGEQFF
TRBJ1-6 TRBV20-1 CSARDSQGIRNSPLHF
TRBJ2-5 TRBV7-9 CASSLAGGETQYF
TRBJ2-1 TRBV12-3/TRBV12-4 CASSPTSARSSYNEQFF
TRBJ2-1 TRBV7-9 CASSRAIAGYNEQFF
TRBJ1-2 TRBV5-1 CASSLASPREGGYTF
TRBJ1-5 TRBV10-3 CAISGRQGNQPQHF
TRBJ2-6 TRBV13 CASSSQTGGGSGANVLTF
TRBJ1-1 TRBV20-1 CSATGPVGGVAFF
TRBJ2-1 TRBV12-3/TRBV12-4 CASSLVAGGGNEQFF
TRBJ1-2 TRBV6-2/TRBV6-3 CASSAGRGSGYTF
TRBJ1-4 TRBV7-9 CASSYRGAGEKLFF
TRBJ1-3 TRBV28 CASTISSGNTIYF
TRBJ2-6 TRBV19 CASSIGQSISGANVLTF
TRBJ2-1 TRBV3-1 CASKGRAVANEQFF
TRBJ2-3 TRBV2 CASRAGTSTTDTQYF
TRBJ2-3 TRBV20-1 CSAWGPSGARITDTQYF
TRBJ2-1 TRBV28 CASAGDNEQFF
TRBJ2-3 TRBV20-1 CSATRTSGGVADTQYF
TRBJ2-5 TRBV12-3/TRBV12-4 CASSTDSKTQYF
TRBJ2-1 TRBV25-1 CASSPRLAGGPHYNEQFF
TRBJ2-5 TRBV10-3 CAISEAETQYF
TRBJ2-3 TRBV19 CATKTSGSTDTQYF
TRBJ2-7 TRBV28 CASTSHRAYEQYF
TRBJ2-7 TRBV29-1 CSVEGPGGAQSYEQYF
TRBJ2-1 TRBV7-9 CASSLVTGPGEQFF
TRBJ2-1 TRBV20-1 CSANPLSGLADEQFF
TRBJ2-7 TRBV15 CATSGGGNAMNEQYF
TRBJ2-1 TRBV20-1 CSARDKASGITYNEQFF
TRBJ2-1 TRBV19 CASSRTRDPPYNEQFF
TRBJ2-2 TRBV9 CASSVGVTGELFF
TRBJ1-6 TRBV28 CASSRSTGGNSPLHF
TRBJ1-5 TRBV12-3/TRBV12-4 CASSFRTGGEPQHF
TRBJ2-3 TRBV12-3/TRBV12-4 CASSPLAGVGDTQYF
TRBJ2-1 TRBV6-1 CASRAGLRSGQYNEQFF
TRBJ1-1 TRBV12-3/TRBV12-4 CASSLGGPTEAFF